In its sample, the clone carrying this T cell receptor beta chain was seen many times. Its target is unknown. Sample time point: persistent/refractory GD, antithyroid drugs over 5 years with positive TRAb. PBMC-extracted RNA yielded the TCR library. The diagnosis of Graves' disease used American Thyroid Association guidelines. Between the trimmed V and J ends, which lost 3 bases and 5 bases, there was a span of 22 bases. This CDR3 spans 17 amino acids. Arm-PCR of CDR3 regions with iRepertoire HTBI primers generated TCR beta libraries. TCRdb re-derived calls from the multiplex PCR reads in MiXCR, one entry per CDR3 protein. The sample lists hundreds of thousands of distinct CDR3 sequences; around 20% were seen once. The data were obtained in a study of regulatory T cells in long-lasting Graves disease. Study-wide background: In persistent Graves' disease, antithyroid drugs had been taken for over 5 years and TSH receptor antibodies stayed positive.

Study-wide findings and caveats: It was peripheral blood alone, not thyroid tissue, that was studied. New patients shared fewer public clonotypes (966) than persistent patients did (about 3,000).

This TCR was recovered from a female donor with Graves disease. Specimen: peripheral blood mononuclear cells (PBMCs), collected when the disease was refractory, from a patient treated with antithyroid drugs. The chain combines TRBV12-3 or TRBV12-4 with TRBJ2-5, with D tentatively TRBD2 (5 bases). This chain's CDR3 is CASSFTPAVGVRETQYF. CDR3 nucleotides: TGTGCCAGCAGTTTTACCCCAGCGGTAGGAGTGCGGGAGACCCAGTACTTC.